Only a few counts were recorded for the clone carrying this T cell receptor (beta chain). The assay was immunoSEQ multiplex PCR, and TCRdb's table has in-frame clones only and misses some. This table has 490,000 or so clones, about 88% appearing once. The data derive from a study of blood T cell repertoires in COVID-19. This clonotype was sampled from a woman aged 55-70 years who had recovered from COVID-19. Sample: PBMCs or T cells enriched from blood (not recorded which).

CDR3 protein: CASSERPKYNEQFF. The CDR3 DNA follows: TGTGCCAGCAGTGAACGCCCTAAGTACAATGAGCAGTTCTTC. The genes are TRBV6-1 and TRBJ2-1; no clear D gene. CDR3 length: 14 residues. Germline CDR1 and CDR2: MNHNS and SASEGT. V lost 2 bases to trimming and J lost 4 bases, with 9 bases between them.